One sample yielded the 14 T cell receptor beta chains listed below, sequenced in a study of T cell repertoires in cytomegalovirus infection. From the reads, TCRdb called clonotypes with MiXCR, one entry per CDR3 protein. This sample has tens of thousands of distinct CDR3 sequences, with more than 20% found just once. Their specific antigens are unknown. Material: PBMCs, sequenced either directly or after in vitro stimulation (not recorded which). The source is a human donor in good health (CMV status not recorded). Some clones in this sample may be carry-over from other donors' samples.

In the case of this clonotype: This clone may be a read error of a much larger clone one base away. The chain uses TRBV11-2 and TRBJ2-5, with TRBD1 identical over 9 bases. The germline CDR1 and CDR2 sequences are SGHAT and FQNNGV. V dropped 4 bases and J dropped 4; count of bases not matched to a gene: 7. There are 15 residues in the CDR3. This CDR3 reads CASSSHRGPRETQYF. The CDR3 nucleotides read TGTGCCAGCAGCTCACACAGGGGGCCTCGAGAGACCCAGTACTTC.

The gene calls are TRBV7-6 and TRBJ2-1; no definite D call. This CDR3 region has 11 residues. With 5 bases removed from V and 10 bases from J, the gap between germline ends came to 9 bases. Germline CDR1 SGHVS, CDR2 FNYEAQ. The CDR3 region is CASSLLSEQFF. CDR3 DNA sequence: TGTGCCAGCAGCCTCCTTTCCGAGCAGTTCTTC. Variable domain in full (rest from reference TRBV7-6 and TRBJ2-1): GAGVSQSPRYKVTKRGQDVALRCDPISGHVSLYWYRQALGQGPEFLTYFNYEAQQDKSGLPNDRFSAERPEGSISTLTIQRTEQRDSAMYRCASSLLSEQFFGPGTRLTVL.

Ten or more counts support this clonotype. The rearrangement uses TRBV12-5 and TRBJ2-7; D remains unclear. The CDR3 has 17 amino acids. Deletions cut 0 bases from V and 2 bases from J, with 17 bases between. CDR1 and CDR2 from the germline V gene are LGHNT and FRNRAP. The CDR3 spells CASGLVTPLTQAYEQYV. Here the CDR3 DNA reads TGTGCTAGTGGTTTGGTGACCCCTCTTACCCAAGCCTACGAGCAGTACGTC.

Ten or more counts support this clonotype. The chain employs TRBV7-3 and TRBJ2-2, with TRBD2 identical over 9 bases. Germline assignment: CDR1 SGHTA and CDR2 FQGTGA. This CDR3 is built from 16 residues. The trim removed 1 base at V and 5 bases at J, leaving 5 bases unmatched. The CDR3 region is CASSLMGSGRTGELFF. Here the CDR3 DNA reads TGTGCCAGCAGCTTAATGGGTAGCGGGAGAACCGGGGAGCTGTTTTTT.

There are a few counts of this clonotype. CDR3 in amino acids: CASSRTSGVYNEQFF. The CDR3, as DNA: TGTGCCAGCAGTCGGACTAGCGGGGTCTACAATGAGCAGTTCTTC. The chain combines TRBV7-2 with TRBJ2-1; 12 bases map to TRBD2. Trimming cost V 6 bases and J 3 bases; bases outside gene matches: 3. The CDR3 consists of 15 residues. The V gene's germline CDR1 is SGHTA and CDR2 FQGNSA.

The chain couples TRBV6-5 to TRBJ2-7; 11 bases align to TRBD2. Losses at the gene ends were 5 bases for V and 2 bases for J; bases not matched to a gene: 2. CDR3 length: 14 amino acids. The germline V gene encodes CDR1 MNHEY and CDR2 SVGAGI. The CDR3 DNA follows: TGTGCCAGCAGTCTACTAGCGGGAGCCTACGAGCAGTACGTC. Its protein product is CASSLLAGAYEQYV.

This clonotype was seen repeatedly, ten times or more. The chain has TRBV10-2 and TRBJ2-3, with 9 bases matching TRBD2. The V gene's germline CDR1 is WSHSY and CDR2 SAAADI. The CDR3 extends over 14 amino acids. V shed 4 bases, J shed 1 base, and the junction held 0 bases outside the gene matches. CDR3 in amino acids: CASSGTSGTDTQYF. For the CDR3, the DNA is TGCGCCAGCAGTGGGACTAGCGGCACAGATACGCAGTATTTT.

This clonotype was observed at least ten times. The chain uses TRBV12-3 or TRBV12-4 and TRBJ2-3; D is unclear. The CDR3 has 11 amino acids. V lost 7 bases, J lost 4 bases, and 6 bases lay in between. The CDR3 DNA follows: TGTGCCAGCAACAGAGCAGATACGCAGTATTTT. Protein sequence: CASNRADTQYF.

The CDR3 here is CASSLGAGERSYEQYF. The CDR3 bases are TGTGCCAGCAGTCTGGGTGCGGGGGAGAGGTCCTACGAGCAGTACTTC. The chain uses TRBV7-9 and TRBJ2-7; TRBD2 aligns across 7 bases. After removal of 6 bases from V and 1 base from J, the junction contained 12 bases not matched to a gene. The CDR3 contains 16 residues. The V gene's germline CDR1 is SEHNR and CDR2 FQNEAQ (reference sequence). Based on the CDR3 plus reference TRBV7-9 and TRBJ2-7, the full variable domain is DTGVSQNPRHKITKRGQNVTFRCDPISEHNRLYWYRQTLGQGPEFLTYFQNEAQLEKSRLLSDRFSAERPKGSFSTLEIQRTEQGDSAMYLCASSLGAGERSYEQYFGPGTRLTVT.

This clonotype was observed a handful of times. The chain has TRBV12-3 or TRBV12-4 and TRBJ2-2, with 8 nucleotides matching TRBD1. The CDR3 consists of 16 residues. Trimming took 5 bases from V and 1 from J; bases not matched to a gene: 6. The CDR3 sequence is CASSLAGTGNTGELFF. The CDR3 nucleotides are TGTGCCAGCAGTCTGGCCGGGACAGGGAACACCGGGGAGCTGTTTTTT.

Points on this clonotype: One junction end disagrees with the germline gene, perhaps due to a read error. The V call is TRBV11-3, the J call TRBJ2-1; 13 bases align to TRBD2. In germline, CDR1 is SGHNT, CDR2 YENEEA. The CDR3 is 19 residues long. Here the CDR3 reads CTSSSQRLAGGQAYNEQFF. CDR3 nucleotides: TGTACCAGCAGCTCCCAACGACTAGCGGGAGGACAGGCCTACAATGAGCAGTTCTTC.

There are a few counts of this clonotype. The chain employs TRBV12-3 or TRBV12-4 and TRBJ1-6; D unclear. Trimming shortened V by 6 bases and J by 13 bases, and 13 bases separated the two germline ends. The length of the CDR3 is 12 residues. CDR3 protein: CASSLDPGPLHF. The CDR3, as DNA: TGTGCCAGCAGCCTCGATCCGGGCCCCCTCCACTTT.

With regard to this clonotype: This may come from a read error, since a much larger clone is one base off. CDR3 DNA sequence: TGTGCCAGCGGTCCGATCGACAGGTCCCGCGGAATGGAGCAGTACTTC. Translated, it gives CASGPIDRSRGMEQYF. The chain has TRBV12-3 or TRBV12-4 and TRBJ2-7, with D maybe TRBD1 (6 bases). The CDR3 runs to 16 residues. The ends were cut back, 8 bases at V and 7 bases at J, with 27 bases in the middle.

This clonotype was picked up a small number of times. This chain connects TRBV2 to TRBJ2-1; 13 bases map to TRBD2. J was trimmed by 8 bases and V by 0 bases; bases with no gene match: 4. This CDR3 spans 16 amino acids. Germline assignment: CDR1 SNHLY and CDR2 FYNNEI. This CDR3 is CASSEAIGLAGDEQFF. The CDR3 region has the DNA TGTGCCAGCAGTGAAGCAATAGGACTAGCGGGAGATGAGCAGTTCTTC.